This T cell receptor (beta chain) emerged from a study of blood T cells in healthy people across ages. Study conclusions and caveats: Age brought a roughly linear fall in TCR beta diversity measured per million T cells.

The CDR3 runs 14 residues. The V segment lost 6 bases and the J segment 3 bases; nucleotides outside the gene matches: 8. Primers used in a second PCR of about 7 to 12 cycles were a sample-barcoded 5' primer and a J-beta primer mix. Each CDR3 protein gets one entry after TCRdb re-called the 5' RACE reads with MiXCR. The repertoire holds over 750,000 distinct CDR3 sequences, around a quarter seen once, with 9.4% in the top ten. As concerns this clonotype: Its specificity is not known.

The same data also contributed to another study, on T cells of mothers and their children. As reported in that work: Thymic selection shapes TCR recombination output similarly in related and unrelated pairs.

This chain links TRBV12-3 or TRBV12-4 with TRBJ2-7, with 7 bases aligning to TRBD1. This TCR was sampled from a boy aged 5-17 years in good health. Sequencing input: blood. This CDR3 is CASRPSGQHYEQYF. DNA for the CDR3: TGTGCCAGCAGACCTTCGGGACAGCACTACGAGCAGTACTTC.